This TCR beta chain was observed in a study of cytomegalovirus exposure and HLA in healthy donors. Study as a whole: According to later analysis, the same platform produced the roughly 120 validation and under 700 first-cohort repertoires.

Sequenced by immunoSEQ multiplex PCR; TCRdb stores in-frame clones only, minus some. This sample has more than 90,000 clones, with about 82% found just once. This sequence originates from a man aged 18 to 29 in good health and CMV-seronegative. Sequenced input: PBMCs.

The CDR3 spells CASSMGTGAVQETQYF. The CDR3 DNA reads TGTGCCAGCAGCATGGGGACAGGGGCCGTCCAAGAGACCCAGTACTTC. V gene TRBV7-9 combines with J gene TRBJ2-5; 10 nucleotides agree with TRBD1. The germline V gene encodes CDR1 SEHNR and CDR2 FQNEAQ (reference sequence). V lost 5 bases to trimming and J lost 1 base; unmatched junction nucleotides: 7. The CDR3 is 16 residues long.